Presented here are 32 T cell receptor beta chains from one specimen sequenced in a study of blood T cell dynamics during melanoma immunotherapy. Time point meaning: pre-treatment baseline. Sequencing was performed with immunoSEQ multiplex PCR; in TCRdb, only in-frame clones are kept and a portion is missing. The sample includes roughly 14,000 clones, 70% to 90% seen only once; the top ten take approximately 4.7%. This specimen was blood, taken from a patient treated with checkpoint blockade. These receptor sequences come from a human donor with melanoma.

The chain links TRBV5-1 to TRBJ2-1; unclear D gene. The CDR3 is 13 amino acids. V lost 0 bases and J lost 6, with 7 bases in between. Germline V gene lookup returns CDR1 SGHRS and CDR2 YFSETQ. The CDR3 sequence is CASSLVRVNEQFF. CDR3 nucleotide sequence: TGCGCCAGCAGCTTGGTTAGGGTCAATGAGCAGTTCTTC. The full variable domain, with the rest looked up from reference TRBV5-1 and TRBJ2-1, is KAGVTQTPRYLIKTRGQQVTLSCSPISGHRSVSWYQQTPGQGLQFLFEYFSETQRNKGNFPGRFSGRQFSNSRSEMNVSTLELGDSALYLCASSLVRVNEQFFGPGTRLTVL.

This chain links TRBV6-1 with TRBJ2-1, with 10 bases fitting TRBD1. The ends lost 6 bases at V and 6 bases at J; junction bases unmatched: 5. From germline, CDR1 is MNHNS and CDR2 SASEGT. CDR3 length: 14 residues. CDR3 region: CASRGTGEGNEQFF. CDR3 coding DNA: TGTGCCAGCAGGGGGACAGGGGAGGGCAATGAGCAGTTCTTC.

V and J are TRBV5-1 and TRBJ1-1, with D perhaps matching TRBD1 (6 bases). This CDR3 is built from 18 residues. Deletions cut 4 bases from V and 5 bases from J, with 27 bases between. From germline, CDR1 is SGHRS and CDR2 YFSETQ. The CDR3 DNA sequence: TGCGCCAGCAGCATCCAGGGGACACTACCTATAGCGGGGACTGAAGCTTTCTTT. Translation gives CASSIQGTLPIAGTEAFF.

The chain combines TRBV5-1 with TRBJ1-1, with D maybe TRBD1 (5 bases). The V gene's germline CDR1 is SGHRS and CDR2 YFSETQ. The CDR3 runs to 14 residues. V dropped 0 bases and J dropped 5 bases, with 11 bases sitting between them. The CDR3 sequence: CASSLEGGGTEAFF. CDR3 sequence (DNA): TGCGCCAGCAGCTTGGAAGGCGGGGGGACTGAAGCTTTCTTT.

The chain has TRBV6-5 and TRBJ2-2; D gene ambiguous. Germline V gene lookup returns CDR1 MNHEY and CDR2 SVGAGI. Trimming removed 2 bases at V and 7 bases at J, with 14 bases between. The CDR3 is 15 residues long. The CDR3 DNA sequence: TGTGCCAGCAGTTACAATGCTAGGCGTCTCGGGGAGCTGTTTTTT. It translates to CASSYNARRLGELFF.

This chain joins TRBV5-5 and TRBJ2-2; D remains unclear. The CDR3 is 13 residues long. Germline values: CDR1 SGHKS, CDR2 YYEKEE (reference sequence). V was cut by 0 bases and J by 6 bases, with 6 bases left in between. The DNA for the CDR3 is TGTGCCAGCAGCTTGGACGGTTCCGGGGAGCTGTTTTTT. It encodes CASSLDGSGELFF.

The chain combines TRBV15 with TRBJ2-7, with D unclear. The CDR3 length is 15 residues. Trimming cost V 0 bases and J 5 bases, with 14 bases left between them. Per the germline V gene, CDR1 is LNHNV and CDR2 is YYDKDF (reference sequence). CDR3 amino acids: CATSRELGSFHEQYF. CDR3 in DNA: TGTGCCACCAGCAGAGAACTGGGAAGTTTTCACGAGCAGTACTTC.

V is TRBV19 and J is TRBJ2-7; possibly TRBD1 for D (6 bases). V lost 3 bases, J lost 4 bases, and 16 bases lay in between. Germline V lookup: CDR1 LNHDA, CDR2 SQIVND (reference sequence). CDR3 length: 15 residues. CDR3 sequence reads: CASSMFGQTNYEQYF. The CDR3 DNA sequence: TGTGCCAGTAGTATGTTTGGACAGACCAATTACGAGCAGTACTTC.

This clone was seen more than once but under ten times. The rearrangement joins TRBV10-1 to TRBJ1-5; 10 bases are a match to TRBD1. The CDR3 length is 19 residues. Germline CDR1 and CDR2: WNHNN and SYGVQD (reference sequence). After removal of 6 bases from V and 1 base from J, the junction contained 15 bases not matched to a gene. The CDR3 loop reads CASRLDRDRGHRSNQPQHF. For the CDR3, the DNA is TGCGCCAGCAGACTAGACCGGGACAGGGGACACAGAAGCAATCAGCCCCAGCATTTT.

The genes are TRBV7-3 and TRBJ2-3; TRBD2 agrees at 8 bases. Per germline, CDR1 SGHTA and CDR2 FQGTGA. With V trimmed by 2 bases and J by 4 bases, 5 bases remained unmatched. This CDR3 is 15 amino acids long. CDR3 residues: CASSLLAGGPDTQYF. The CDR3 DNA follows: TGTGCCAGCAGCTTACTGGCGGGGGGCCCAGATACGCAGTATTTT.

The chain carries TRBV18 and TRBJ2-7, with D perhaps given as TRBD1 or TRBD2 (5 bases each). Looked up from germline, CDR1 is KGHSH and CDR2 is LQKENI. The V end was cut by 0 bases, the J end by 4 bases, with 19 bases between. The CDR3 loop spans 17 amino acids. In DNA form, the CDR3 reads TGTGCCAGCTCACCACCGGGACGACGAGGGAATATGTACGAGCAGTACTTC. It translates to CASSPPGRRGNMYEQYF.

The chain links TRBV29-1 to TRBJ1-2; 8 positions match TRBD1. The junction had 8 bases not matched to a gene; V was cut back by 4 bases and J by 7 bases. The germline V gene encodes CDR1 SQVTM and CDR2 ANQGSEA. This CDR3 is 13 amino acids long. The CDR3 is CSVVGQGAFGYTF. In DNA form, the CDR3 reads TGCAGCGTTGTGGGTCAGGGGGCGTTTGGCTACACCTTC.

CDR3 in DNA: TGTGCAAGTCGCCCCTTAGAGTACAGGGTATACACTGAAGCTTTCTTT. It encodes CASRPLEYRVYTEAFF. The chain employs TRBV12-2 and TRBJ1-1; TRBD1, the D gene given by the table, was not confirmed from the DNA. TRBV12-2 is a recognized pseudogene. This CDR3 spans 16 amino acids.

This clone was observed a few times. J is TRBJ1-2 and V is TRBV19; the D is unclear. CDR1 LNHDA and CDR2 SQIVND come from the germline V gene (reference sequence). The ends were cut back, 0 bases at V and 4 bases at J, with 12 bases in the middle. This CDR3 has 15 amino acids. In DNA form, the CDR3 reads TGTGCCAGTAGTATAGATCCCCAGGCCGTCTATGGCTACACCTTC. This gives the protein CASSIDPQAVYGYTF.

The rearrangement uses TRBV18 and TRBJ2-7; possible D gene TRBD2, 5 bases. The CDR3 sequence is 13 residues long. The germline V and J ends were trimmed by 6 bases and 3 bases, with 12 bases remaining between them. Germline assignment: CDR1 KGHSH and CDR2 LQKENI. The DNA of the CDR3 is TGTGCCAGCTCCGTGAGGACTGGCTACGAGCAGTACTTC. The encoded protein is CASSVRTGYEQYF.

The V call is TRBV11-2, the J call TRBJ1-1, with TRBD1 as a possible D gene (6 bases). Per germline, CDR1 SGHAT and CDR2 FQNNGV. Deletions cut 5 bases from V and 1 base from J, with 14 bases between. This CDR3 has 15 amino acids. For the CDR3, the DNA is TGTGCCAGCAGCCAATCAACAGGGAGGAACACTGAAGCTTTCTTT. Encoded protein: CASSQSTGRNTEAFF.

The V and J genes are TRBV28 and TRBJ1-2; no clear D gene. The CDR3 loop spans 15 amino acids. The V and J ends lost 2 bases and 1 base respectively, with 11 bases between them. CDR1 and CDR2 from the germline V gene are MDHEN and SYDVKM. Here the CDR3 reads CASSLVGFLNYGYTF. The CDR3, as DNA: TGTGCCAGCAGTTTAGTCGGCTTTCTTAACTATGGCTACACCTTC.

This clone appeared once. The chain uses TRBV30 and TRBJ2-7; D might be TRBD2 (6 bases). The CDR3 extends over 14 amino acids. Germline V gene sequence: CDR1 GTSNPN, CDR2 SVGIG (reference sequence). The ends were cut back, 0 bases at V and 2 bases at J, with 11 bases in the middle. CDR3 in amino acids: CAWSVGGTTYEQYF. The CDR3, as DNA: TGTGCCTGGAGTGTTGGGGGGACGACCTACGAGCAGTACTTC.

The rearrangement uses TRBV11-1 and TRBJ2-5, with D unresolved. The germline V and J ends were trimmed by 2 bases and 9 bases, with 10 bases remaining between them. CDR3 length: 12 residues. Germline assignment: CDR1 SGHAT and CDR2 FQDESV (reference sequence). The CDR3 bases are TGTGCCAGCAGCTTATCGGGTGGTCCCCAGTACTTC. This translates into CASSLSGGPQYF.

This chain connects TRBV5-6 to TRBJ2-1; 8 bases fit TRBD2. Germline trimming cut 4 bases from V and 8 bases from J; bases unmatched to any gene: 11. The CDR3 is made up of 15 amino acids. The germline gives CDR1 SGHDT, CDR2 YYEEEE. The CDR3 loop reads CASSAPPGGPDEQFF. CDR3 nucleotides: TGTGCCAGCAGCGCCCCCCCGGGAGGGCCAGATGAGCAGTTCTTC.

The rearrangement joins TRBV10-3 to TRBJ1-6; D gene ambiguous. The germline gives CDR1 ENHRY, CDR2 SYGVKD. This CDR3 has 17 amino acids. V lost 0 bases to trimming and J lost 3 bases, with 12 bases between them. Here the CDR3 DNA reads TGTGCCATCAGTGAGTCTGGGGTACCCCTCTATAATTCACCCCTCCACTTT. It specifies CAISESGVPLYNSPLHF.

This rearrangement joins TRBV19 to TRBJ2-1; 9 bases fit TRBD1. This CDR3 is 15 amino acids long. The V and J ends lost 1 base and 2 bases, in that order; junction bases with no gene match: 0. The germline CDR1 and CDR2 sequences are LNHDA and SQIVND (reference sequence). DNA of the CDR3: TGTGCCAGTAGTATAGGGACAGGGGCCTACAATGAGCAGTTCTTC. Its protein is CASSIGTGAYNEQFF.

The chain uses TRBV30 and TRBJ1-4, with a weak D call TRBD1 (5 bases). Germline V gene data show CDR1 as GTSNPN and CDR2 as SVGIG (reference sequence). This CDR3 spans 14 amino acids. The V gene lost 3 bases and the J gene lost 4 bases, with 12 bases spanning the gap. This chain's CDR3 is CAWRGRVLNEKLFF. As DNA, the CDR3 is TGTGCCTGGAGAGGCAGGGTTCTTAATGAAAAACTGTTTTTT.

The chain carries TRBV6-1 and TRBJ1-4; unclear D gene. The germline V gene encodes CDR1 MNHNS and CDR2 SASEGT. CDR3 size: 13 residues. V lost 3 bases and J lost 5, with 7 bases in between. CDR3: CASSEVANEKLFF. CDR3 coding DNA: TGTGCCAGCAGTGAGGTCGCCAATGAAAAACTGTTTTTT.

The chain combines TRBV6-1 with TRBJ1-1, with D unresolved. This CDR3 is built from 11 residues. V lost 5 bases and J 4 bases, leaving 5 bases between the germline ends. CDR1 and CDR2 from the germline V gene are MNHNS and SASEGT. The CDR3 is CASSISTEAFF. The CDR3 DNA is TGTGCCAGCAGTATCAGCACTGAAGCTTTCTTT.

The chain couples TRBV2 to TRBJ1-4; weak D call: TRBD1 (6 bases). The ends were cut back, 6 bases at V and 8 bases at J, with 16 bases in the middle. Germline CDR1 is SNHLY and CDR2 is FYNNEI. This CDR3 is 14 amino acids long. CDR3 DNA: TGTGCCAGCAGGGGACATCCCGCGGGAGAAAAACTGTTTTTT. Its protein product is CASRGHPAGEKLFF. Full variable domain (remainder filled in from reference TRBV2 and TRBJ1-4): EPEVTQTPSHQVTQMGQEVILRCVPISNHLYFYWYRQILGQKVEFLVSFYNNEISEKSEIFDDQFSVERPDGSNFTLKIRSTKLEDSAMYFCASRGHPAGEKLFFGSGTQLSVL.

By sample share, this clone is medium-sized. The chain employs TRBV27 and TRBJ2-1, with TRBD2 matching over 7 bases. There are 17 residues in the CDR3. The J segment lost 2 bases and the V segment lost 6 bases, leaving 13 bases of the junction unmatched. CDR1 MNHEY and CDR2 SMNVEV come from the germline V gene (reference sequence). The CDR3 sequence: CASSLLAVRFAYNEQFF. The CDR3 DNA is TGTGCCAGCAGCTTGCTAGCGGTTAGGTTCGCCTACAATGAGCAGTTCTTC.

The genes are TRBV29-1 and TRBJ1-5; D unresolved. Trimming pared 1 base from V and 4 bases from J, leaving 11 bases between. CDR1 and CDR2 (germline): SQVTM, ANQGSEA. The CDR3 is made up of 14 amino acids. For the CDR3, the DNA is TGCAGCGTTGAAGTGGACGGATCGAATCAGCCCCAGCATTTT. Protein sequence: CSVEVDGSNQPQHF.

The rearrangement links TRBV19 to TRBJ2-3; D remains ambiguous. The germline gives CDR1 LNHDA, CDR2 SQIVND (reference sequence). This CDR3 is 13 amino acids long. V lost 5 bases and J lost 3, with 9 bases in between. The CDR3 nucleotides read TGTGCCAGTAGTGACGTGCAAACAGATACGCAGTATTTT. As protein: CASSDVQTDTQYF.

This chain links TRBV16 with TRBJ2-7; TRBD1 aligns across 7 bases. Germline lookup yields CDR1 KGHSY and CDR2 FQNENV. Trimming at V came to 5 bases and at J to 6 bases, leaving 16 bases not matched to a gene. This CDR3 contains 16 residues. This chain's CDR3 is CASSARGPGTVGEQYF. For the CDR3, the DNA is TGTGCCAGCAGCGCAAGGGGGCCGGGGACGGTCGGCGAGCAGTACTTC.

The V call is TRBV5-4, the J call TRBJ2-5, with 9 bases lining up with TRBD1. CDR1 SGHNT and CDR2 YYREEE come from the germline V gene (reference sequence). The CDR3 runs 19 residues. The trim removed 2 bases at V and 4 bases at J, leaving 18 bases unmatched. CDR3 DNA: TGTGCCAGCAGCTTAGTCCCGGGGTGGGAAGGGACAGGGCCAGAGACCCAGTACTTC. Protein product: CASSLVPGWEGTGPETQYF.

This clone was recorded once. The chain employs TRBV10-3 and TRBJ1-1; no reliable D call. This CDR3 comprises 15 residues. V was cut by 0 bases and J by 0 bases, with 8 bases left in between. CDR1 and CDR2 (germline): ENHRY, SYGVKD. The CDR3 protein is CAISESELMNTEAFF. The CDR3 DNA reads as TGTGCCATCAGTGAGTCGGAGTTAATGAACACTGAAGCTTTCTTT.